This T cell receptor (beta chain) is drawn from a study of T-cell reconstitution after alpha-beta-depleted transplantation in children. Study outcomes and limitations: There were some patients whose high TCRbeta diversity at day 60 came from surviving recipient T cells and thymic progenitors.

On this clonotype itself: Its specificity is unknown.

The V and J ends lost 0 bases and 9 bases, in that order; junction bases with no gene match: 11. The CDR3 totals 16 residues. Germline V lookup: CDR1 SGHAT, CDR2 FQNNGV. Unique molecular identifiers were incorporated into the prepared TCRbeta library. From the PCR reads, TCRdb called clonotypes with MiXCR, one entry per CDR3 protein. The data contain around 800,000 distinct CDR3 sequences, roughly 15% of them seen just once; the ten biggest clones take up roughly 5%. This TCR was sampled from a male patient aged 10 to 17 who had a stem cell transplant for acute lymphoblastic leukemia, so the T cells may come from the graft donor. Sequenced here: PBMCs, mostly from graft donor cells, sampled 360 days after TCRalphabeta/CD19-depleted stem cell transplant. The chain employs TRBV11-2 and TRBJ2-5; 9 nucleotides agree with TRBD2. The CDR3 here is CASSLDGAGGQLAQYF. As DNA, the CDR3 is TGTGCCAGCAGCTTAGATGGGGCGGGAGGGCAACTGGCCCAGTACTTC.